The 21 T cell receptor beta chains below were found in one sample sequenced in a study of long-term antiretroviral therapy in people with HIV. Survey-level immunoSEQ v3.0 assays were run. Clones were read by immunoSEQ multiplex PCR, and TCRdb kept only the in-frame ones, dropping some. The table shows about 28,000 clones, with approximately 83% occurring only once. This material consisted of unsorted PBMCs, taken nearly 2.9 years after starting antiretroviral therapy. Source of these receptors: a man aged 25 to 40 with HIV.

The chain is built from TRBV25-1 and TRBJ2-7, with TRBD1 matching 7 bases. This CDR3 has 12 residues. Losses at the gene ends were 0 bases for V and 9 bases for J; bases not matched to a gene: 2. Germline CDR1 MGHDK, CDR2 SYGVNS. This CDR3 reads CASSEYWTGQYF. The CDR3 nucleotides are TGTGCCAGCAGTGAATATTGGACAGGGCAGTACTTC.

The rearrangement joins TRBV29-1 to TRBJ2-7; 10 nucleotides agree with TRBD2. Germline-derived CDR1 and CDR2 are SQVTM and ANQGSEA. This CDR3 is 16 amino acids long. The V segment lost 1 base and the J segment 2 bases; nucleotides outside the gene matches: 8. This chain's CDR3 is CSVEGGLAGGAYEQYF. In DNA form, the CDR3 reads TGCAGCGTTGAAGGGGGCTTAGCGGGGGGAGCCTACGAGCAGTACTTC.

This clone was seen once. V gene TRBV18 combines with J gene TRBJ1-3, with D tentatively TRBD1 (6 bases). The CDR3 has 14 residues. The germline V gene has CDR1 KGHSH and CDR2 LQKENI. Deletions cut 3 bases from V and 8 bases from J, with 14 bases between. The CDR3 DNA is TGTGCCAGCTCACCCTTACAGGGTACGGACACCATATATTTT. Its translation: CASSPLQGTDTIYF.

V and J are TRBV28 and TRBJ2-5, with 7 bases identical to TRBD1. CDR3 length: 11 amino acids. V gave up 3 bases and J gave up 9 bases; unmatched junction bases: 1. Germline CDR1 and CDR2: MDHEN and SYDVKM. The CDR3 bases are TGTGCCAGCAGTTTCGGACAGGCCCAGTACTTC. Translation: CASSFGQAQYF.

This clone has only a few counts. The V gene is TRBV5-6, the J gene TRBJ2-5, with TRBD2 identical over 7 bases. The trim removed 1 base at V and 4 bases at J, leaving 7 bases unmatched. The CDR3 totals 15 residues. Germline CDR1 reads SGHDT; CDR2 reads YYEEEE. The CDR3 DNA reads TGTGCCAGCAGCTTGCTTGCGGGAGAATCAGAGACCCAGTACTTC. Amino acid sequence: CASSLLAGESETQYF.

This sequence joins TRBV5-1 and TRBJ1-6, with 7 bases matching TRBD1. The germline CDR1 and CDR2 sequences are SGHRS and YFSETQ. V dropped 1 base and J dropped 7; count of bases not matched to a gene: 11. The CDR3 totals 17 residues. The DNA for the CDR3 is TGCGCCAGCAGCTTGCTTGGACAGGTTGGGATCAATTCACCCCTCCACTTT. Protein sequence: CASSLLGQVGINSPLHF.

The rearrangement uses TRBV2 and TRBJ2-3; 8 bases line up with TRBD1. V shed 4 bases and J 4 bases; nucleotides not matched to a gene: 7. The CDR3 spans 15 residues. Germline assignment: CDR1 SNHLY and CDR2 FYNNEI. CDR3: CASSAGTGGADTQYF. CDR3 coding DNA: TGTGCCAGCAGTGCCGGGACAGGCGGGGCAGATACGCAGTATTTT.

This chain links TRBV6-1 with TRBJ2-4; D might be TRBD2 (6 bases). The length of the CDR3 is 14 residues. Trimming pared 6 bases from V and 0 bases from J, leaving 9 bases between. Germline V gene sequence: CDR1 MNHNS, CDR2 SASEGT. The CDR3 bases are TGTGCCAGCAGGCGGGACCTAGCCAAAAACATTCAGTACTTC. Translated: CASRRDLAKNIQYF.

V is TRBV5-6 and J is TRBJ2-1, with D unclear. The CDR3 contains 13 residues. V lost 0 bases to trimming and J lost 9 bases, with 10 bases between them. Germline V gives CDR1 SGHDT, CDR2 YYEEEE. CDR3 in DNA: TGTGCCAGCAGCTTGGGTGCTATCCCTGAGCAGTTCTTC. It codes for CASSLGAIPEQFF.

V gene TRBV4-1 combines with J gene TRBJ2-7; D possibly corresponds to TRBD1 (7 bases). Per the germline V gene, CDR1 is MGHRA and CDR2 is YSYEKL. Trimming took 4 bases from V and 4 from J, leaving 14 bases between them. The CDR3 is 14 amino acids. The CDR3 bases are TGCGCCAGCAGCCCCCAGGGGGGCCCTTACGAGCAGTACTTC. Translation gives CASSPQGGPYEQYF.

This chain joins TRBV7-2 and TRBJ2-1, with D possibly being TRBD1 (6 bases). V dropped 6 bases and J dropped 7 bases, with 19 bases sitting between them. The CDR3 spans 15 residues. The germline V gene has CDR1 SGHTA and CDR2 FQGNSA. The CDR3 DNA follows: TGTGCCAGCAGGGAGACTCCTTTGAGGGGGAATGAGCAGTTCTTC. Amino acid sequence: CASRETPLRGNEQFF.

The chain has TRBV7-9 and TRBJ1-2; no firm D call. The CDR3 is 14 residues long. V was shortened by 2 bases and J by 2 bases, with 9 bases between the two germline ends. Per germline, CDR1 SEHNR and CDR2 FQNEAQ (reference sequence). The CDR3 DNA reads TGTGCCAGCAGCTTATCTCACGGAAACTATGGCTACACCTTC. Translated: CASSLSHGNYGYTF.

The chain joins TRBV27 to TRBJ2-7; D is perhaps TRBD2 (7 bases). Germline CDR1 MNHEY, CDR2 SMNVEV (reference sequence). CDR3 length: 17 amino acids. V lost 0 bases and J lost 0, with 15 bases in between. Here the CDR3 DNA reads TGTGCCAGCAGTTTATCGGGGGGGCCGGGGTTCTCCTACGAGCAGTACTTC. Protein: CASSLSGGPGFSYEQYF.

V and J are TRBV6-1 and TRBJ2-1, with TRBD1 as a possible D gene (6 bases). From germline, CDR1 is MNHNS and CDR2 SASEGT. The CDR3 extends over 11 amino acids. The V end was cut by 5 bases, the J end by 10 bases, with 9 bases between. CDR3 sequence (DNA): TGTGCCAGCAGTATTGGACAGGAGCAGTTCTTC. Its translation is CASSIGQEQFF.

J is TRBJ2-7 and V is TRBV19; the D is unclear. CDR3 length: 15 amino acids. V was trimmed by 2 bases and J by 4 bases, leaving 15 bases between them. Germline V gene sequence: CDR1 LNHDA, CDR2 SQIVND (reference sequence). CDR3 sequence (DNA): TGTGCCAGTAGTATACACGGACGGAGCGCGTACGAGCAGTACTTC. Its protein product is CASSIHGRSAYEQYF.

This clone was detected only a few times. V usage is TRBV7-6 and J usage is TRBJ1-5, with 8 nucleotides matching TRBD1. The V segment lost 5 bases and the J segment 2 bases; nucleotides outside the gene matches: 2. The CDR3 is 14 amino acids. Germline V gene lookup returns CDR1 SGHVS and CDR2 FNYEAQ. The CDR3 bases are TGTGCCAGCAGCCTGGGACAGGGCAATCAGCCCCAGCATTTT. It translates to CASSLGQGNQPQHF.

The rearrangement links TRBV5-5 to TRBJ2-7; D not certain. V dropped 0 bases and J dropped 2 bases, with 6 bases sitting between them. This CDR3 contains 13 residues. Germline V CDR1 and CDR2: SGHKS, YYEKEE (reference sequence). Here the CDR3 DNA reads TGTGCCAGCAGCTTGGAGACACCCTACGAGCAGTACTTC. Translation gives CASSLETPYEQYF.

The chain combines TRBV28 with TRBJ2-7; D ambiguous. The CDR3 loop spans 12 amino acids. V dropped 7 bases and J dropped 3 bases, with 10 bases sitting between them. Germline CDR1 MDHEN, CDR2 SYDVKM. The CDR3 sequence is CASTSRLYEQYF. The DNA of the CDR3 is TGTGCCAGCACCTCTCGGCTCTACGAGCAGTACTTC.

The gene calls are TRBV5-1 and TRBJ1-5; D unclear. This CDR3 region has 15 residues. Trimming removed 0 bases at V and 2 bases at J, with 9 bases between. The V gene's germline CDR1 is SGHRS and CDR2 YFSETQ. The CDR3 loop reads CASSLVPGGNQPQHF. The CDR3 bases are TGCGCCAGCAGCTTGGTCCCCGGGGGCAATCAGCCCCAGCATTTT.

This chain joins TRBV11-2 and TRBJ2-7; 8 bases are a match to TRBD2. After removal of 2 bases from V and 2 bases from J, the junction contained 2 bases not matched to a gene. CDR3 size: 14 residues. Germline V gene sequence: CDR1 SGHAT, CDR2 FQNNGV. Written as DNA, the CDR3 is TGTGCCAGCAGCTTACGGGGGGGGGCCTACGAGCAGTACTTC. Translating it yields CASSLRGGAYEQYF. Complete variable domain (other parts from reference TRBV11-2 and TRBJ2-7): EAGVAQSPRYKIIEKRQSVAFWCNPISGHATLYWYQQILGQGPKLLIQFQNNGVVDDSQLPKDRFSAERLKGVDSTLKIQPAKLEDSAVYLCASSLRGGAYEQYFGPGTRLTVT.

This chain connects TRBV6-1 to TRBJ1-1; 7 bases agree with TRBD1. The germline gives CDR1 MNHNS, CDR2 SASEGT. The CDR3 contains 17 residues. V trimming: 0 bases; J trimming: 1 base; junction bases outside the gene matches: 8. Written as DNA, the CDR3 is TGTGCCAGCAGTGAAGCAGGGGGCTTAGGGACGAACACTGAAGCTTTCTTT. Translated: CASSEAGGLGTNTEAFF.